This TCR beta chain was found in a study of cytomegalovirus exposure and HLA in healthy donors. Overall study findings and caveats: For cytomegalovirus status, the classifier reportedly gave diagnoses with high specificity and sensitivity. In vitro confirmation showed a few CMV-associated chains to be CMV antigen specific.

Clones were sequenced by immunoSEQ multiplex PCR, and TCRdb holds only the in-frame ones, with some missing. The sample yields fewer than 200,000 clones, roughly 86% seen once. The CDR3 is 12 residues long. Germline V lookup: CDR1 SQVTM, CDR2 ANQGSEA. V was shortened by 6 bases and J by 1 base, with 10 bases between the two germline ends. A note on this clone: What it binds is unknown.

This TCR was recovered from a woman under 30 in good health and CMV-seropositive. The sample taken for sequencing was PBMCs. This rearrangement joins TRBV29-1 to TRBJ2-7, with a possible D match to TRBD1 (5 bases). CDR3 in amino acids: CSVRTRSYEQYF. Written as DNA, the CDR3 is TGCAGCGTCCGGACACGGTCCTACGAGCAGTACTTC.